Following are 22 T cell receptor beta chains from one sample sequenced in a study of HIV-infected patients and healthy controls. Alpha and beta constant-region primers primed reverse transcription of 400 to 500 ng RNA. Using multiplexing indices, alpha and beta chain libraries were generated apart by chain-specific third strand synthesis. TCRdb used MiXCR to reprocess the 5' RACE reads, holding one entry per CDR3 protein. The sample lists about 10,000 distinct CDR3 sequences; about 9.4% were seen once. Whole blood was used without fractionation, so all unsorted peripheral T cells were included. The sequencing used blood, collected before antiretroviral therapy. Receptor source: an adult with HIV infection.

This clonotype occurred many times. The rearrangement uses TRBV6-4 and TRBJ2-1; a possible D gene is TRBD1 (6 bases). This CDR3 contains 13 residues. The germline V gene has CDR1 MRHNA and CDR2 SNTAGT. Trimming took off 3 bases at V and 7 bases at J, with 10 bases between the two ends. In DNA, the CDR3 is TGTGCCAGCAGTGAGAAGGGGGAGAATGAGCAGTTCTTC. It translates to CASSEKGENEQFF.

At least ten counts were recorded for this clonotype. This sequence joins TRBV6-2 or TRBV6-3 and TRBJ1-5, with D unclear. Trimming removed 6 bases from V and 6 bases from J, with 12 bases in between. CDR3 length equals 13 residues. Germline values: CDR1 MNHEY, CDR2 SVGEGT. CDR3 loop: CASSPGGGQPQHF. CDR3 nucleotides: TGTGCCAGCAGCCCCGGAGGCGGTCAGCCCCAGCATTTT.

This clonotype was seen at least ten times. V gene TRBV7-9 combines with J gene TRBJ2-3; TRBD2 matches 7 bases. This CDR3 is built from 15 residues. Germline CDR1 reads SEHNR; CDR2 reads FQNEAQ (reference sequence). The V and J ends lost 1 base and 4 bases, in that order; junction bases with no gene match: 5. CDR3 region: CASSLGAAGADTQYF. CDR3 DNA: TGTGCCAGCAGCTTAGGCGCGGCGGGGGCAGATACGCAGTATTTT. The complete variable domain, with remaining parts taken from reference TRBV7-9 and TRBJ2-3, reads DTGVSQNPRHKITKRGQNVTFRCDPISEHNRLYWYRQTLGQGPEFLTYFQNEAQLEKSRLLSDRFSAERPKGSFSTLEIQRTEQGDSAMYLCASSLGAAGADTQYFGPGTRLTVL.

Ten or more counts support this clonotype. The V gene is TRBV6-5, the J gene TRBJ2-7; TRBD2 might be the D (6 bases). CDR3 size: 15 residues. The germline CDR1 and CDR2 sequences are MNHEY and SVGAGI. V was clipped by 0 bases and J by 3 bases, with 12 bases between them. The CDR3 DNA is TGTGCCAGCAGTTACTCGTCAGGGAGGTACTACGAGCAGTACTTC. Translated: CASSYSSGRYYEQYF.

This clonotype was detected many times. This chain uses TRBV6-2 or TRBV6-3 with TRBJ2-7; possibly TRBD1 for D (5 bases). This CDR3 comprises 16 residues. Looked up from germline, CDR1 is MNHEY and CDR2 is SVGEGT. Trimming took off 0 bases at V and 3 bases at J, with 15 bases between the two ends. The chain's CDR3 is CASSYSGASGDYEQYF. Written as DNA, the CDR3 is TGTGCCAGCAGTTACTCAGGGGCAAGTGGTGACTACGAGCAGTACTTC.

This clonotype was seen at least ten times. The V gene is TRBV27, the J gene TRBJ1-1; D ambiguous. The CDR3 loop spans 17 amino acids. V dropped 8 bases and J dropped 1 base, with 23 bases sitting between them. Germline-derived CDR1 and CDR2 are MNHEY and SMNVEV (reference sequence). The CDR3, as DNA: TGTGCCAGCGGCCTGCTGAGAGCTTGGGCAACGAACACTGAAGCTTTCTTT. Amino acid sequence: CASGLLRAWATNTEAFF.

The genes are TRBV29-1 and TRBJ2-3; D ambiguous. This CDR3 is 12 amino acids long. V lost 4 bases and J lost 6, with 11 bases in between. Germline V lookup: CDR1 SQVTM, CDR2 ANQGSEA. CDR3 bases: TGCAGCGTTGGGTCCGGAGCTGATACGCAGTATTTT. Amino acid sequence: CSVGSGADTQYF.

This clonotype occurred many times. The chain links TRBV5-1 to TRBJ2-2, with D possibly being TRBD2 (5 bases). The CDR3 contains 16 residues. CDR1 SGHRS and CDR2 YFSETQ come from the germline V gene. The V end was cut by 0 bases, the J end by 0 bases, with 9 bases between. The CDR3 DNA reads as TGCGCCAGCAGCTTGGGGACTCGTACGAACACCGGGGAGCTGTTTTTT. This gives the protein CASSLGTRTNTGELFF.

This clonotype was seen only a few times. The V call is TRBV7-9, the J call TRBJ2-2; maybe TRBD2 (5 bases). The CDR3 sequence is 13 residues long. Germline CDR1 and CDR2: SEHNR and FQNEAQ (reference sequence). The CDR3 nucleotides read TGTGGATCTGAGGGTATTGCTACCGGGGAGCTGTTTTTT. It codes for CGSEGIATGELFF.

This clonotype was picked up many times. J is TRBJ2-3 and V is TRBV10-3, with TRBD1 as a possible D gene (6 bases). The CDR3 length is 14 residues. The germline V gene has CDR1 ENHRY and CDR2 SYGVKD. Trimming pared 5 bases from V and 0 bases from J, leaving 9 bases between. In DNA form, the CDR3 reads TGTGCCATCAGTAACGGACAGAGCACAGATACGCAGTATTTT. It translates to CAISNGQSTDTQYF.

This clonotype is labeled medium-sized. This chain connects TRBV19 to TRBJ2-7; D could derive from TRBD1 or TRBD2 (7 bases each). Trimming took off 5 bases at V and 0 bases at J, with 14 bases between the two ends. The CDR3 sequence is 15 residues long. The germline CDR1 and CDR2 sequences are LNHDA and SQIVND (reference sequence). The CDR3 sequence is CASSQGGGYSYEQYF. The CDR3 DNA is TGTGCCAGTAGTCAGGGGGGGGGCTACTCCTACGAGCAGTACTTC.

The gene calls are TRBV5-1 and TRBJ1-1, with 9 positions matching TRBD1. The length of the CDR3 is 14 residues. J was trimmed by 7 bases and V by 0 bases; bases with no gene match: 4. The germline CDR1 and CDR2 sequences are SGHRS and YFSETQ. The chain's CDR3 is CASSLDRGRVEAFF. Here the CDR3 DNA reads TGCGCCAGCAGCTTGGACAGGGGGCGGGTTGAAGCTTTCTTT.

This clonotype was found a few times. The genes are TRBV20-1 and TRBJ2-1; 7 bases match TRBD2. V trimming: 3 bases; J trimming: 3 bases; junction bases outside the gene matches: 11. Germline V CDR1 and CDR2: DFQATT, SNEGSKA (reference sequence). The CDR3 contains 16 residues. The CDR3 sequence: CSASESSGPRYNEQFF. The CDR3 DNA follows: TGCAGTGCTAGTGAATCTAGCGGCCCCCGCTACAATGAGCAGTTCTTC.

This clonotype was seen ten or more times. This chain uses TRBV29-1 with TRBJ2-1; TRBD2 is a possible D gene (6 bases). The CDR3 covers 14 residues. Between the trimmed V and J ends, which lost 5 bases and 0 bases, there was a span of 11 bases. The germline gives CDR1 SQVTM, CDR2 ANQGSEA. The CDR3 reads CSVPPGLSYNEQFF. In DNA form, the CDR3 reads TGCAGCGTTCCCCCGGGACTCTCCTACAATGAGCAGTTCTTC.

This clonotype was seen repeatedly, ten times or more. CDR3 region: CASSLPLAGEEDTQYF. In DNA, the CDR3 is TGCGCCAGCAGCTTGCCCCTAGCGGGAGAAGAAGATACGCAGTATTTT. The chain has TRBV5-1 and TRBJ2-3; 10 bases fit TRBD2. Trimming cost V 1 base and J 5 bases; bases outside gene matches: 7. This CDR3 is built from 16 residues. Germline CDR1 is SGHRS and CDR2 is YFSETQ.

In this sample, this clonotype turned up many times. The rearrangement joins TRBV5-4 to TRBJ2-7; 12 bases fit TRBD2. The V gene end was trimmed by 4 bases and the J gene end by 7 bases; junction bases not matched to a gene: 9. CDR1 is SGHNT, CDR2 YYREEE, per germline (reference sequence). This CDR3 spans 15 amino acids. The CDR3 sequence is CASSPTSGSIREQYF. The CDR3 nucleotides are TGTGCCAGCAGCCCGACTAGCGGGAGTATAAGAGAGCAGTACTTC.

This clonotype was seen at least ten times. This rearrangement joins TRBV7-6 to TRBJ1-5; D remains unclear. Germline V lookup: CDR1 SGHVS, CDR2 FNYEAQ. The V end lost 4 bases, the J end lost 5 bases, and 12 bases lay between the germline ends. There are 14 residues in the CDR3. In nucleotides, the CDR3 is TGTGCCAGCAGCTCCCCGCGATACGATCAGCCCCAGCATTTT. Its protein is CASSSPRYDQPQHF. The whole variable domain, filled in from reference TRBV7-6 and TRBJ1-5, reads GAGVSQSPRYKVTKRGQDVALRCDPISGHVSLYWYRQALGQGPEFLTYFNYEAQQDKSGLPNDRFSAERPEGSISTLTIQRTEQRDSAMYRCASSSPRYDQPQHFGDGTRLSIL.

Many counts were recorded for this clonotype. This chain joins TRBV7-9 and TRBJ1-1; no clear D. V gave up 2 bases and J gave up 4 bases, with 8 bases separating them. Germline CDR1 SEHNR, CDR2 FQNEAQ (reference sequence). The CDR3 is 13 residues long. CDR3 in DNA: TGTGCCAGCAGCTTAAGTATAGGCACTGAAGCTTTCTTT. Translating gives CASSLSIGTEAFF. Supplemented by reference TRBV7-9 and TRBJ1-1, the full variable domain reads DTGVSQNPRHKITKRGQNVTFRCDPISEHNRLYWYRQTLGQGPEFLTYFQNEAQLEKSRLLSDRFSAERPKGSFSTLEIQRTEQGDSAMYLCASSLSIGTEAFFGQGTRLTVV.

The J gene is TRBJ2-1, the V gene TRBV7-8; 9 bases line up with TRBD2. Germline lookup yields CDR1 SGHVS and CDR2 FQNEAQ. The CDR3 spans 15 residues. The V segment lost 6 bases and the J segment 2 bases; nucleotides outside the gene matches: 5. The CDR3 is CASSSRLAAYNEQFF. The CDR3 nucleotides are TGTGCCAGCAGTTCTAGACTAGCGGCCTACAATGAGCAGTTCTTC.

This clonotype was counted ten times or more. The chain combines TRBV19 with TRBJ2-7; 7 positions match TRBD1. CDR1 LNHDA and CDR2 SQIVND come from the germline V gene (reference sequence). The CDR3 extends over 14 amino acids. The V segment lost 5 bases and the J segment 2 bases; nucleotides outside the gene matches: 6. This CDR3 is CASSLTGDAYEQYF. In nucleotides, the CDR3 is TGTGCCAGTAGTTTAACAGGGGATGCCTACGAGCAGTACTTC.

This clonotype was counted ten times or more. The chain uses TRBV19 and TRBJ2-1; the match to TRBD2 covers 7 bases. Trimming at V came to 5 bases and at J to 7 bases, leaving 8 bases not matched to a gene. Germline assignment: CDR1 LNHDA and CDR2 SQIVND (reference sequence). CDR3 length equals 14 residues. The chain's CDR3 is CASSWDRRGNEQFF. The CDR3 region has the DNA TGTGCCAGTAGTTGGGACCGGCGGGGGAATGAGCAGTTCTTC.

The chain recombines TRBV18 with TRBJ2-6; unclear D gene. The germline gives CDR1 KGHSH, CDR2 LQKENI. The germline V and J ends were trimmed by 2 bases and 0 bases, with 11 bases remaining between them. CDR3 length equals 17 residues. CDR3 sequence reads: CASSPSVGISGANVLTF. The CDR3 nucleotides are TGTGCCAGCTCACCATCGGTAGGGATCTCTGGGGCCAACGTCCTGACTTTC.